Sequencing of this T cell receptor beta chain was carried out in a study of chemoradiotherapy in HPV16-positive cancers. Across the study: A couple of HPV16-positive patients' cells yielded candidate HPV-specific clones and common motifs. Study-wide points: Only two HPV16-positive patients supplied the functional HPV-specificity definition. During treatment, candidate HPV-specific clones and E7-related motifs expanded in tumor.

The CDR3 length is 14 residues. CDR1 SGDLS and CDR2 YYNGEE come from the germline V gene. Trimming removed 4 bases from V and 4 bases from J, with 14 bases in between. Points on this clone: Its target is not known.

Some clones are missing from TCRdb's copy, which holds only in-frame ones; the method was immunoSEQ multiplex PCR. The profile shows tens of thousands of clones, 90% of them singletons. Sequenced material: blood, taken from a patient who underwent chemoradiotherapy. The clonotype comes from a human donor with HPV-associated anogenital cancer. The rearrangement links TRBV9 to TRBJ1-2, with D maybe TRBD1 (5 bases). The CDR3 DNA reads TGTGCCAGCAGCAACACCGGGACTGCCTATGGCTACACCTTC. This sequence encodes CASSNTGTAYGYTF. Using reference TRBV9 and TRBJ1-2 for the parts outside the CDR3, the full variable domain is DSGVTQTPKHLITATGQRVTLRCSPRSGDLSVYWYQQSLDQGLQFLIQYYNGEERAKGNILERFSAQQFPDLHSELNLSSLELGDSALYFCASSNTGTAYGYTFGSGTRLTVV.